This is a list of T cell receptor delta chains from one sample in a study of Vδ1+ human thymocytes. With CATT, TCRdb re-called clones from the multiplex PCR reads. The sample holds 45,000 to 60,000 delta-chain clones; 15% to 20% are singletons and the top ten take 0.5%. The specimen was Vdelta1+ gamma-delta thymocytes from the thymus. Receptors originate from a boy under two years old who had congenital heart surgery. The CDR3 runs from the conserved cysteine through the conserved F or W. A D gene is named only where the DNA matches it firmly. Rows give clone size only sometimes, using once, few, many, or a class for an expanded clone.

NA TRDJ2 few TRDV1 TGTGCTCTTGGGGCCCCTGGCCGGAGTTGGCAACTCTTCTTT CALGAPGRSWQLFF
NA TRDJ2 NA TRDV1 TGTGCTCTTGTTCACGGGGAGACAGCACAACTCTTCTTT CALVHGETAQLFF
TRDD3 TRDJ1 few TRDV1 TGTGCTCTTGGGGAACCTGCCTGTACTGGGGGGAGATACACCGATAAACTCATCTTT CALGEPACTGGRYTDKLIF
TRDD3 TRDJ1 NA TRDV1 TGTGCTCTTGGGGAACGCCCGGCCTTGTGGATCGCCTGGGGGAATGAAAGCCTTAACACCGATAAACTCATCTTT CALGERPALWIAWGNESLNTDKLIF
NA TRDJ1 NA TRDV1 TGTGCTCTTGGGGAACTGAAGCTATCGGATATAAGACTCATCTTT CALGELKLSDIRLIF
NA TRDJ1 NA TRDV1 TGTGCTCTTGGGGCCTTTCCTACGGTTTGGCTGGGGGTCACTTACACCGATAAACTCATCTTT CALGAFPTVWLGVTYTDKLIF
TRDD3 TRDJ1 NA TRDV1 TGTGCTCTTGGGGAACTTCCTATACAGAATTCCCTCCGTCAACTGGGGATACCGAATGGATACACCGATAAACTCATCTTT CALGELPIQNSLRQLGIPNGYTDKLIF
TRDD3 TRDJ1 NA TRDV1 TGTGCTCTTGGGGAAGGTTCCGATACTGGGGGATACAGGCGGTACACCGATAAACTCATCTTT CALGEGSDTGGYRRYTDKLIF
NA TRDJ1 few TRDV1 TGTGCTCTTGGGGAATACGATCCCTGCCCTGGGAGGGGTAAACTCATCTTT CALGEYDPCPGRGKLIF
NA TRDJ1 few TRDV1 TGTGCTCTTGGGGAACCTTCCCTCCTTACTGACTCACCCGATAAACTCATCTTT CALGEPSLLTDSPDKLIF
NA TRDJ1 NA TRDV2 TGTGCCTGTGACACGAGAAGTCCGCCCGCGGATTATAAACTCATCTTT CACDTRSPPADYKLIF
TRDD3 TRDJ1 medium-sized TRDV2 TGTGCCTGTGTCGCTACCCTGGGGGACGCGTACACCGATAAACTCATCTTT CACVATLGDAYTDKLIF
TRDD3 TRDJ1 NA TRDV1 TGTGCTCTTGGGGAACTCCGGGGGATGCACGGAGATAAACTCATCTTT CALGELRGMHGDKLIF
NA TRDJ2 few TRDV1 TGTGCTCTTGGGGAACTGACGTGGGGATTACCTTTGACAGCACAACTCTTCTTT CALGELTWGLPLTAQLFF
TRDD3 TRDJ1 few TRDV1 TGTGCTCTTGGGCCACCCCCCTGGGGGACCAACACCGATAAACTCATCTTT CALGPPPWGTNTDKLIF
TRDD2 TRDJ1 NA TRDV1 TGTGCTCTTGGGGAACCCCCCATTCCTACGCAGCTGAGCACCGATAAACTCATCTTT CALGEPPIPTQLSTDKLIF
TRDD3 TRDJ1 few TRDV2 TGTGCCTGTGACACAGAGGGGCTGGGGGCAAGGCTCGATAAACTCATCTTT CACDTEGLGARLDKLIF
TRDD3 TRDJ1 few TRDV3 TGTGCCCCCACATTTCCCGTACTGGGGGATTTTGATAAACTCATCTTT CAPTFPVLGDFDKLIF
TRDD3 TRDJ1 NA TRDV1 TGTGCTCTTGGGGAAACCTGGGGGATACAGGCCGATAAACTCATCTTT CALGETWGIQADKLIF
NA TRDJ1 few TRDV2 TGTGCCTGTGACACGTGGGGGTCTAGGGCAGGCACCGATAAACTCATCTTT CACDTWGSRAGTDKLIF
TRDD3 TRDJ1 NA TRDV1 TGTGCTCTTGGGGAAGTGGGCCCGCCAAGGGGGATACCAGTGTACACCGATAAACTCATCTTT CALGEVGPPRGIPVYTDKLIF
TRDD2 TRDJ1 few TRDV1 TGTGCTCTTGGGACCTCTTCCTACCACACCGGTAAACTCATCTTT CALGTSSYHTGKLIF
TRDD3 TRDJ1 NA TRDV1 TGTGCTCTTGGGGAACTAGTCACTGGGGGATCGTCCGTGTACACCGATAAACTCATCTTT CALGELVTGGSSVYTDKLIF
NA TRDJ1 NA TRDV1 TGTGCTCTTGGGGAAAGGCCCCCTCTAGGTCCTCACTCTAACACCGATAAACTCATCTTT CALGERPPLGPHSNTDKLIF
NA TRDJ1 NA TRDV1 TGTGCTCTTGGGGATGGCCTTCCTGCATACTTGGGGGTAACGAACACCGATAAACTCATCTTT CALGDGLPAYLGVTNTDKLIF
TRDD3 TRDJ1 few TRDV1 TGTGCTCTTGGGGTCACTATCGGTCCTCCTCGTACTGGGGGATACCCCACGGACACCGATAAACTCATCTTT CALGVTIGPPRTGGYPTDTDKLIF
TRDD3 TRDJ1 few TRDV1 TGTGCTCTTGGGGAACGAGGGTACTGGGGACAGAACAGATGGTACACCGATAAACTCATCTTT CALGERGYWGQNRWYTDKLIF
TRDD3 TRDJ1 NA TRDV1 TGTGCTCTTGGGGAATGGCGTGGCTGGGGGGATACGGCCGATAAACTCATCTTT CALGEWRGWGDTADKLIF
TRDD3 TRDJ1 NA TRDV1 TGTGCTCTTGGGGAACTAAGGGTTCCCGCCCTGGGGGATAAGCCCCTGGACACCGATAAACTCATCTTT CALGELRVPALGDKPLDTDKLIF
TRDD2 TRDJ1 few TRDV1 TGCGCTCTTGACCGGCCTTCCTACAACTGGGGTCCCTGGGGGTACACCGATAAACTCATCTTT CALDRPSYNWGPWGYTDKLIF
TRDD3 TRDJ1 few TRDV1 TGTGCTCTTGGGGACCAGTACTGGGGGTCCCCGTACACCGATAAACTCATCTTT CALGDQYWGSPYTDKLIF
NA TRDJ1 NA TRDV2 TGTGCCTGTGACACCGCAGATCCCGATAAACTCATCTTT CACDTADPDKLIF
TRDD3 TRDJ1 NA TRDV1 TGTGCTCTTGGGGAACTTTCTGGGGGATTCTCCACCGATAAACTCATCTTT CALGELSGGFSTDKLIF
TRDD3 TRDJ1 few TRDV1 TGTGCTCTTGGGCCCCGAGGGGTTCCTACATCGTACTGGGGGACCCACACCGATAAACTCATCTTT CALGPRGVPTSYWGTHTDKLIF
TRDD3 TRDJ1 NA TRDV1 TGTGCTCTTGGGGAACGGGTCCTCCTGGGGGACCTCACCGATAAACTCATCTTT CALGERVLLGDLTDKLIF
TRDD3 TRDJ1 NA TRDV2 TGTGCCTGTGACAAATTAGAATCCTCTAATACCGCAGGGGATAAGGACACCGATAAACTCATCTTT CACDKLESSNTAGDKDTDKLIF
TRDD2 TRDJ1 few TRDV1 TGTGCTCTTGGGGAACTGTGGCCTTCCTACGGAGGATACGCGTTTCTAATAGGCAAACTCATCTTT CALGELWPSYGGYAFLIGKLIF
NA TRDJ1 few TRDV1 TGTGCTCTTGGGGAATTAAGCTACCTGCCAGCGCCCCTGTACACCGATAAACTCATCTTT CALGELSYLPAPLYTDKLIF
NA TRDJ1 NA TRDV1 TGTGCTCTTGGGGAATGGATGGGGGACACCGATAAACTCATCTTT CALGEWMGDTDKLIF
NA TRDJ1 NA TRDV1 TGTGCTCTTGGGGAACTCCCTTTTAAGGGCGATAAACTCATCTTT CALGELPFKGDKLIF
NA TRDJ1 few TRDV1 TGTGCTCTTGGGGAAGTGCCGTCTCTAGGGATCATCTTT CALGEVPSLGIIF
TRDD3 TRDJ1 NA TRDV1 TGTGCTCTTGGGGAACACTGGGGGACCCCGTACACCGATAAACTCATCTTT CALGEHWGTPYTDKLIF
TRDD3 TRDJ1 NA TRDV1 TGTGCTCTTGGGGAGCCCGATGAGAAGGGGATACGGCCGTCCCGCAATAAACTCATCTTT CALGEPDEKGIRPSRNKLIF
TRDD3 TRDJ1 few TRDV1 TGTGCTCTTGGGGACCAACGCTGGGGGAACTACACCGATAAACTCATCTTT CALGDQRWGNYTDKLIF
TRDD3 TRDJ1 few TRDV1 TGTGCTCTTGGGGCCCTACCCGTACTGGGGGATACGACCGATAAACTCATCTTT CALGALPVLGDTTDKLIF
TRDD3 TRDJ1 NA TRDV1 TGTGCTCTTACTACCGGGGGATACGGAGCCACCGATAAACTCATCTTT CALTTGGYGATDKLIF
TRDD3 TRDJ1 few TRDV1 TGTGCTCTTGGGGACCCCAATCCCACCCGAGTTCCCTTACTGGGGGATACCCCCGATAAACTCATCTTT CALGDPNPTRVPLLGDTPDKLIF
TRDD3 TRDJ1 few TRDV1 TGTGCTCTTGGGGAACTCTTTCCGGGGTGGGGGATACGAGACACCGATAAACTCATCTTT CALGELFPGWGIRDTDKLIF
NA TRDJ1 few TRDV1 TGTGCTCTTGGGGAACTCTACCCGGGGACACCCGATAAACTCATCTTT CALGELYPGTPDKLIF
NA TRDJ1 once TRDV1 TGTGCTCTTGGGGAACTAGGGCTCTGGGCCCATAAACTCATCTTT CALGELGLWAHKLIF
TRDD3 TRDJ1 many TRDV2 TGTGCCTGGGACTGGGGGATACGGGCACTAATGACCGATAAACTCATCTTT CAWDWGIRALMTDKLIF
NA TRDJ1 NA TRDV1 TGTGCTCTTGGGGAACGGACGGATATGAAAACCGATAAACTCATCTTT CALGERTDMKTDKLIF
NA TRDJ1 few TRDV1 TGTGCTCTTGGGGAACGGCGGAGAACTGAAACCGATAAACTCATCTTT CALGERRRTETDKLIF
TRDD3 TRDJ1 few TRDV1 TGTGCTCTTGGGTGGCCTACGCTGGGGGATACGACCGATAAACTCATCTTT CALGWPTLGDTTDKLIF
TRDD3 TRDJ1 NA TRDV1 TGTGCTCTTGGGGAACACCCCTTGTACTGGGGGATAGAGACCGATAAACTCATCTTT CALGEHPLYWGIETDKLIF